Listed here are 9 T cell receptor beta chains from one sample, sequenced in a study of blood T cell repertoires in COVID-19. Here immunoSEQ multiplex PCR was the method, and the copy in TCRdb shows in-frame clones only, minus some. The profile shows 150,000 to 200,000 clones, more than 80% of them singletons. The material sequenced was peripheral blood. All receptors derive from a woman aged 55-69 years with COVID-19, enrolled during active disease.

Worth noting for this clone: This specimen includes other DNA sequences encoding the same CDR3. The chain uses TRBV5-1 and TRBJ1-6, with D possibly matching TRBD1 (6 bases). The CDR3 totals 14 residues. Germline V gene data show CDR1 as SGHRS and CDR2 as YFSETQ. With 1 base removed from V and 7 bases from J, the gap between germline ends came to 9 bases. The CDR3 nucleotides are TGCGCCAGCAGCTTGACAGGGTCAAATTCACCCCTCCACTTT. It is translated as CASSLTGSNSPLHF.

This chain joins TRBV5-6 and TRBJ2-2; 9 bases are a match to TRBD1. Unmatched junction bases numbered 16, after V lost 6 bases and J lost 7 bases. The length of the CDR3 is 17 residues. Germline V gene lookup returns CDR1 SGHDT and CDR2 YYEEEE. DNA of the CDR3: TGTGCCAGCAAGTTTAACAGGGGGCGTCCGCCCAGCGGGGAGCTGTTTTTT. Amino acids: CASKFNRGRPPSGELFF.

The chain recombines TRBV29-1 with TRBJ2-1; 10 nucleotides agree with TRBD2. Germline CDR1 reads SQVTM; CDR2 reads ANQGSEA. Unmatched junction bases numbered 4, after V lost 5 bases and J lost 6 bases. This CDR3 spans 13 amino acids. The CDR3 here is CSVSGLALNEQFF. The CDR3 DNA reads TGCAGCGTTTCGGGACTAGCGCTCAATGAGCAGTTCTTC.

V gene TRBV7-2 combines with J gene TRBJ2-2; 8 positions match TRBD2. Germline V gives CDR1 SGHTA, CDR2 FQGNSA. The CDR3 contains 13 residues. The V gene end was trimmed by 5 bases and the J gene end by 9 bases; junction bases not matched to a gene: 5. The CDR3 DNA is TGTGCCAGCAGCCTTAGCGGGGTCAGGGAGCTGTTTTTT. Translated: CASSLSGVRELFF.

This sequence joins TRBV30 and TRBJ2-5, with TRBD2 as a possible D gene (5 bases). This CDR3 has 15 amino acids. Trimming cost V 3 bases and J 4 bases, with 18 bases left between them. Germline V gene sequence: CDR1 GTSNPN, CDR2 SVGIG (reference sequence). The CDR3 loop is CAWSGGAAEGETQYF. In nucleotides, the CDR3 is TGTGCCTGGAGCGGCGGAGCGGCGGAAGGAGAGACCCAGTACTTC.

For this clone: This CDR3 is also generated by other DNA sequences in the sample. The V call is TRBV18, the J call TRBJ1-3; a possible D gene is TRBD1 (5 bases). The CDR3 consists of 15 residues. Trimming shortened V by 3 bases and J by 0 bases, and 9 bases separated the two germline ends. CDR1 KGHSH and CDR2 LQKENI come from the germline V gene. The CDR3 protein is CASSPQGHSGNTIYF. The DNA for the CDR3 is TGTGCCAGCTCACCTCAGGGTCACTCTGGAAACACCATATATTTT.

V usage is TRBV25-1 and J usage is TRBJ1-4; 10 nucleotides match TRBD1. The CDR3 is made up of 17 amino acids. Per the germline V gene, CDR1 is MGHDK and CDR2 is SYGVNS. V gave up 9 bases and J gave up 3 bases; unmatched junction bases: 13. The CDR3 spells CASRKGTGEEANEKLFF. The CDR3 DNA follows: TGTGCCAGTAGAAAGGGGACAGGGGAGGAAGCTAATGAAAAACTGTTTTTT.

With respect to this clone: Other DNA sequences in the same sample also yield this CDR3. The V call is TRBV12-3 or TRBV12-4, the J call TRBJ1-1, with TRBD1 as a possible D gene (5 bases). The CDR3 has 13 residues. The V and J ends lost 3 bases and 1 base respectively, with 6 bases between them. CDR3 sequence reads: CASSLQGNTEAFF. The CDR3 bases are TGTGCCAGCAGTTTGCAGGGGAACACTGAAGCTTTCTTT.

This clone was found a few times. This chain uses TRBV19 with TRBJ1-1; D uncertain. V gave up 7 bases and J gave up 1 base, with 16 bases separating them. The germline gives CDR1 LNHDA, CDR2 SQIVND (reference sequence). The CDR3 extends over 15 amino acids. The CDR3 DNA follows: TGTGCCAGTACCCCACTAGGCAATTGGAACACTGAAGCTTTCTTT. This codes for CASTPLGNWNTEAFF.